This T cell receptor beta chain was sequenced during a study of T cell changes during pregnancy in multiple sclerosis. J gave up 5 bases and V 1 base, and 6 bases lay outside the gene matches. CDR1 LGHNA and CDR2 YSLEER come from the germline V gene. The CDR3 sequence is 16 residues long. Sequenced by immunoSEQ multiplex PCR; TCRdb stores in-frame clones only, minus some. The table has about 76,000 clones, around nine tenths seen once. The chain uses TRBV4-3 and TRBJ2-5; the match to TRBD2 covers 11 bases. The receptor comes from a female donor in good health, enrolled as a control in a pregnancy study. The material was peripheral blood, obtained after pregnancy. The CDR3 nucleotides read TGCGCCAGCAGCCAAGTAGCGGGAGGGCCAGGGGAGACCCAGTACTTC. Translated, it gives CASSQVAGGPGETQYF.